A selection of T cell receptor beta chains follows, all from one sample in a study of T-cell memory formation after mild COVID-19. TCRdb reanalysed the 5' RACE reads using MiXCR and keeps one entry per CDR3 protein. The sample consists of some 310,000 distinct CDR3 sequences, roughly 19% of them appearing once. Sequenced: PBMCs or a T cell subset sorted from them (not recorded which). The receptors shown here come from a man between 18 and 29 years old who had mild COVID-19 (a few samples of this study predate the infection). Cell type and time point are not known. Both conserved end residues are part of each CDR3. The order of the fields is clone size, D gene, J gene, V gene, CDR3 protein, CDR3 DNA. D genes are given only for firm matches. Size values are once, few and many counts, or a class for expanded clones, and some rows have none.

size: -; D: -; J: TRBJ2-3; V: TRBV3-1; CDR3: CASTTGSTQYF; DNA: TGTGCCAGCACGACTGGGTCTACGCAGTATTTT
size: -; D: TRBD1; J: TRBJ2-2; V: TRBV5-1; CDR3: CASSLGTGGSNTGELFF; DNA: TGCGCCAGCAGCTTGGGAACAGGGGGTTCAAACACCGGGGAGCTGTTTTTT
size: -; D: -; J: TRBJ1-5; V: TRBV7-9; CDR3: CASSSPRGVLSNQPQHF; DNA: TGTGCCAGCAGCTCTCCGAGAGGCGTCCTTAGCAATCAGCCCCAGCATTTT
size: few; D: -; J: TRBJ2-5; V: TRBV24-1; CDR3: CATAYQETQYF; DNA: TGTGCCACCGCGTACCAAGAGACCCAGTACTTC
size: few; D: TRBD2; J: TRBJ2-5; V: TRBV5-4; CDR3: CASSAGTSGQETQYF; DNA: TGTGCCAGCAGCGCCGGGACTAGCGGTCAAGAGACCCAGTACTTC
size: -; D: -; J: TRBJ1-2; V: TRBV2; CDR3: CASDGVKKTEKKANYGYTF; DNA: TGTGCCAGCGATGGCGTCAAGAAGACAGAGAAAAAAGCTAACTATGGCTACACCTTC
size: -; D: -; J: TRBJ1-2; V: TRBV6-5; CDR3: CASRNPGRGYTF; DNA: TGTGCCAGCAGGAACCCCGGGAGAGGCTACACCTTC
size: -; D: -; J: TRBJ2-7; V: TRBV5-1; CDR3: CASSPPFGVYEQYF; DNA: TGCGCCAGCAGCCCGCCGTTTGGGGTCTACGAGCAGTACTTC
size: -; D: TRBD1; J: TRBJ1-1; V: TRBV12-5; CDR3: CASATGTGNTEAFF; DNA: TGTGCTAGTGCAACCGGGACAGGGAACACTGAAGCTTTCTTT
size: few; D: TRBD1; J: TRBJ1-1; V: TRBV18; CDR3: CASSQDRGPKGAFF; DNA: TGTGCCAGCTCACAAGACAGGGGGCCGAAGGGAGCTTTCTTT
size: -; D: -; J: TRBJ2-7; V: TRBV7-8; CDR3: CASSLEGLPGSSYEQYF; DNA: TGTGCCAGCAGCTTAGAAGGCCTGCCTGGGAGCTCCTACGAGCAGTACTTC
size: many; D: -; J: TRBJ1-5; V: TRBV7-9; CDR3: CASSLNAVQGEQPQHF; DNA: TGTGCCAGCAGCTTAAATGCTGTACAGGGAGAACAGCCCCAGCATTTT
size: many; D: -; J: TRBJ2-7; V: TRBV12-3/TRBV12-4; CDR3: CATARGDRYYEQYF; DNA: TGTGCCACCGCCCGGGGGGACAGGTACTACGAGCAGTACTTC
size: -; D: -; J: TRBJ2-7; V: TRBV5-1; CDR3: CASSFLSRATSEQYF; DNA: TGCGCCAGCAGCTTTTTATCCAGGGCCACCTCCGAGCAGTACTTC
size: few; D: -; J: TRBJ2-3; V: TRBV7-4; CDR3: CASSRSRGCTDTQYF; DNA: TGTGCCAGCAGCCGATCCCGGGGTTGCACAGATACGCAGTATTTT
size: few; D: TRBD2; J: TRBJ2-2; V: TRBV6-6; CDR3: CASSYSWGGSGELFF; DNA: TGTGCCAGCAGTTACTCCTGGGGGGGATCCGGGGAGCTGTTTTTT
size: few; D: TRBD1; J: TRBJ2-5; V: TRBV7-2; CDR3: CASSFDRGQETQYF; DNA: TGTGCCAGCAGCTTCGACAGGGGGCAGGAGACCCAGTACTTC
size: few; D: -; J: TRBJ1-1; V: TRBV21-1; CDR3: CASSKGPKNTEAFF; DNA: TGTGCCAGCAGCAAAGGGCCAAAGAACACTGAAGCTTTCTTT
size: -; D: -; J: TRBJ2-2; V: TRBV20-1; CDR3: CSARRNGANTGELFF; DNA: TGCAGTGCTAGGCGGAACGGGGCGAACACCGGGGAGCTGTTTTTT
size: few; D: -; J: TRBJ1-6; V: TRBV20-1; CDR3: CSARGGEPSPLHF; DNA: TGCAGTGCTAGAGGGGGGGAGCCGTCACCCCTCCACTTT
size: few; D: TRBD1; J: TRBJ1-4; V: TRBV4-1; CDR3: CASSQVGLGTANEKLFF; DNA: TGCGCCAGCAGCCAAGTAGGACTCGGGACAGCGAATGAAAAACTGTTTTTT
size: few; D: -; J: TRBJ2-2; V: TRBV24-1; CDR3: CATSGPTGQSRGYTGELFF; DNA: TGTGCCACCAGTGGTCCCACGGGACAAAGTAGAGGTTACACCGGGGAGCTGTTTTTT